This TCR beta chain was identified in a study of blood T cell repertoires in COVID-19. About the study: There were acute and convalescent COVID-19 samples, and they came from the United States, Italy and Spain. T cells, B-cell-depleted T cells, or PBMCs provided the cDNA or gDNA that served as material.

Sequencing was performed with immunoSEQ multiplex PCR; in TCRdb, only in-frame clones are kept and a portion is missing. The sample carries fewer than 300,000 clones, approximately 90% recorded once. Germline lookup yields CDR1 SGHAT and CDR2 FQNNGV. The CDR3 has 13 amino acids. V shed 4 bases and J shed 7 bases, with 13 bases lying between them. Grouping used clinical history reported by participants in a survey and questionnaire. The receptor comes from a man between 18 and 29 years old who had recovered from COVID-19. The chain employs TRBV11-2 and TRBJ2-5; D possibly corresponds to TRBD1 (7 bases). The sample taken for sequencing was PBMCs or T cells enriched from blood (not recorded which). The CDR3 spells CASSSHQGGTQYF. CDR3 DNA sequence: TGTGCCAGCAGCTCCCACCAGGGGGGGACCCAGTACTTC.